One sample yielded the 24 T cell receptor beta chains listed below, sequenced in a study of blood T cell repertoires in COVID-19. This table comes from immunoSEQ multiplex PCR, and its TCRdb copy is limited to in-frame clones, with some not included. The repertoire includes 250,000 or so clones, more than 75% of them detected once, and about 8.6% sits in the top ten. Input material: peripheral blood. These receptors were obtained from a man aged 40-50 years with active or convalescent COVID-19.

The chain couples TRBV27 to TRBJ1-6; D not certain. The germline gives CDR1 MNHEY, CDR2 SMNVEV (reference sequence). The CDR3 contains 16 residues. The ends were cut back, 3 bases at V and 2 bases at J, with 11 bases in the middle. The CDR3 coding sequence is TGTGCCAGCAGTTTGTCCAGGCCGCCCTATAATTCACCCCTCCACTTT. Its protein is CASSLSRPPYNSPLHF.

V and J are TRBV5-1 and TRBJ1-5; maybe TRBD1 (6 bases). The CDR3 runs 14 residues. Trimming removed 4 bases from V and 4 bases from J, with 12 bases in between. Germline V gene data show CDR1 as SGHRS and CDR2 as YFSETQ. CDR3 amino acids: CASSPGTPNQPQHF. The DNA of the CDR3 is TGCGCCAGCAGCCCCGGGACACCTAATCAGCCCCAGCATTTT.

The rearrangement uses TRBV6-1 and TRBJ2-5; unclear D gene. The CDR3 is 13 residues long. Germline V lookup: CDR1 MNHNS, CDR2 SASEGT. Trimming left V 1 base short and J 5 bases short, with 8 bases between. CDR3 sequence reads: CASSEVEWETQYF. CDR3 nucleotides: TGTGCCAGCAGTGAAGTGGAGTGGGAGACCCAGTACTTC.

This chain connects TRBV9 to TRBJ2-4; 14 bases are shared with TRBD2. J gave up 0 bases and V 4 bases, and 6 bases lay outside the gene matches. CDR1 and CDR2 (germline): SGDLS, YYNGEE. CDR3 length: 18 residues. The CDR3 coding sequence is TGTGCCAGCAGCCTGGGACTAGCGGGGGATGTAGCCAAAAACATTCAGTACTTC. This codes for CASSLGLAGDVAKNIQYF.

The chain couples TRBV9 to TRBJ1-5; D call uncertain. Germline CDR1 reads SGDLS; CDR2 reads YYNGEE. The CDR3 covers 13 residues. Between the trimmed V and J ends, which lost 4 bases and 2 bases, there was a span of 7 bases. The CDR3 sequence is CASSPSGNQPQHF. The CDR3 DNA is TGTGCCAGCAGCCCTAGCGGCAATCAGCCCCAGCATTTT.

This clone came up once. The rearrangement links TRBV27 to TRBJ1-1; TRBD1 matches 8 bases. The CDR3 runs to 18 residues. Germline values: CDR1 MNHEY, CDR2 SMNVEV (reference sequence). V lost 0 bases and J lost 0; bases outside the gene matches: 9. Here the CDR3 reads CASSLSPGTGLMNTEAFF. CDR3 in DNA: TGTGCCAGCAGTTTATCGCCGGGGACAGGACTCATGAACACTGAAGCTTTCTTT.

The rearrangement links TRBV9 to TRBJ2-2; TRBD1 matches at 10 bases. Germline loops: CDR1 SGDLS, CDR2 YYNGEE. CDR3 size: 15 residues. V lost 4 bases to trimming and J lost 7 bases; unmatched junction nucleotides: 7. This CDR3 is CASSSRTGGFGELFF. CDR3 coding DNA: TGTGCCAGCAGCTCCCGGACAGGGGGGTTCGGGGAGCTGTTTTTT.

This chain links TRBV11-2 with TRBJ2-3; D unresolved. V lost 0 bases, J lost 5 bases, and 15 bases lay in between. CDR1 SGHAT and CDR2 FQNNGV come from the germline V gene. The CDR3 contains 16 residues. The chain's CDR3 is CASSLERSGLEDTQYF. DNA for the CDR3: TGTGCCAGCAGCTTAGAGCGGTCGGGTCTTGAAGATACGCAGTATTTT.

DNA of the CDR3: TGTGCCAGCCGCGAGTACGAGACCCAGTACTTC. It yields the protein CASREYETQYF. The genes are TRBV11-2 and TRBJ2-5; D uncertain. The CDR3 length is 11 residues. Germline-derived CDR1 and CDR2 are SGHAT and FQNNGV. The V end lost 8 bases, the J end lost 5 bases, and 9 bases lay between the germline ends.

The V and J genes are TRBV7-2 and TRBJ2-1; 12 positions agree with TRBD2. Germline CDR1 reads SGHTA; CDR2 reads FQGNSA. V lost 1 base and J lost 5; bases outside the gene matches: 6. There are 17 residues in the CDR3. The CDR3 here is CASSLVGLAGGDNEQFF. CDR3 nucleotide sequence: TGTGCCAGCAGCTTAGTAGGTCTAGCGGGGGGGGACAATGAGCAGTTCTTC.

V usage is TRBV24-1 and J usage is TRBJ1-2; no clear D. This CDR3 spans 14 amino acids. CDR1 KGHDR and CDR2 SFDVKD come from the germline V gene. With 10 bases removed from V and 1 base from J, the gap between germline ends came to 15 bases. In DNA, the CDR3 is TGTGCCACGGAGGCTGCATGGGGTAACTATGGCTACACCTTC. This sequence encodes CATEAAWGNYGYTF.

This sequence joins TRBV23-1 and TRBJ2-2, with D possibly being TRBD1 (5 bases). TRBV23-1 is filed as an ORF, its function uncertain. V lost 7 bases to trimming and J lost 3 bases, with 18 bases between them. There are 16 residues in the CDR3. The CDR3 spells CASTTDGPRDTGELFF. In DNA, the CDR3 is TGCGCCAGCACCACGGACGGCCCCAGGGACACCGGGGAGCTGTTTTTT.

The rearrangement uses TRBV6-7 and TRBJ2-6; 9 nucleotides match TRBD2. TRBV6-7 is identified as an open reading frame with a role that is uncertain. V lost 1 base, J lost 0 bases, and 4 bases stayed unmatched. The CDR3 is made up of 18 amino acids. This chain's CDR3 is CASSYWREGHSGANVLTF. DNA for the CDR3: TGTGCCAGCAGTTACTGGCGGGAGGGCCACTCTGGGGCCAACGTCCTGACTTTC.

J is TRBJ1-5 and V is TRBV4-1; D is unclear. Trimming removed 0 bases from V and 5 bases from J, with 11 bases in between. The CDR3 totals 15 residues. Germline CDR1 reads MGHRA; CDR2 reads YSYEKL. Here the CDR3 reads CASSQEPQAYQPQHF. Written as DNA, the CDR3 is TGCGCCAGCAGCCAAGAACCCCAGGCCTATCAGCCCCAGCATTTT.

V gene TRBV11-2 combines with J gene TRBJ2-1; TRBD2 is a possible D gene (5 bases). This CDR3 comprises 17 residues. Germline lookup yields CDR1 SGHAT and CDR2 FQNNGV. V lost 3 bases and J lost 4, with 19 bases in between. CDR3 bases: TGTGCCAGCAGCTTCGGCCCCGGGGTTAACGTTTACAATGAGCAGTTCTTC. It is translated as CASSFGPGVNVYNEQFF.

V usage is TRBV11-3 and J usage is TRBJ2-5; tentatively, D is TRBD1 (6 bases). V gave up 1 base and J gave up 2 bases, with 14 bases separating them. The germline V gene has CDR1 SGHNT and CDR2 YENEEA. CDR3 length equals 16 residues. The CDR3: CASSLGGTGSQETQYF. CDR3 sequence (DNA): TGTGCCAGCAGCTTAGGGGGAACAGGGTCTCAAGAGACCCAGTACTTC.

The rearrangement uses TRBV7-9 and TRBJ2-1, with TRBD1 matching 10 bases. The length of the CDR3 is 16 residues. CDR1 and CDR2 from the germline V gene are SEHNR and FQNEAQ (reference sequence). V trimming: 4 bases; J trimming: 9 bases; junction bases outside the gene matches: 12. The CDR3 protein is CASSSSVTGGEVEQFF. For the CDR3, the DNA is TGTGCCAGCAGCTCGAGCGTGACAGGGGGCGAGGTTGAGCAGTTCTTC.

This clone appeared a single time. This rearrangement joins TRBV10-3 to TRBJ2-7; 9 nucleotides align to TRBD2. The V segment lost 4 bases and the J segment 3 bases; nucleotides outside the gene matches: 4. This CDR3 is built from 14 residues. Germline V gene sequence: CDR1 ENHRY, CDR2 SYGVKD. CDR3 sequence: CAISGAGGVYEQYF. CDR3 DNA sequence: TGTGCCATCAGTGGGGCGGGAGGGGTCTACGAGCAGTACTTC.

The gene calls are TRBV5-1 and TRBJ1-1; D remains ambiguous. Germline V gene lookup returns CDR1 SGHRS and CDR2 YFSETQ. V gave up 0 bases and J gave up 0 bases, with 3 bases separating them. The CDR3 contains 13 residues. The CDR3 reads CASSLALNTEAFF. In nucleotides, the CDR3 is TGCGCCAGCAGCTTGGCATTGAACACTGAAGCTTTCTTT.

The rearrangement links TRBV11-2 to TRBJ1-3; tentatively, D is TRBD1 (6 bases). V lost 5 bases to trimming and J lost 7 bases, with 18 bases between them. The V gene's germline CDR1 is SGHAT and CDR2 FQNNGV. CDR3 length: 15 amino acids. In nucleotides, the CDR3 is TGTGCCAGCAGCCAGGGGCTGGGGACGGGGAACACCATATATTTT. Encoded protein: CASSQGLGTGNTIYF.

A word on this clone: Compared with germline, one end of the junction differs, possibly owing to a read error. The chain has TRBV11-2 and TRBJ2-2, with 7 bases fitting TRBD1. Per germline, CDR1 SGHAT and CDR2 FQNNGV. The CDR3 extends over 15 amino acids. This CDR3 is CAGSSTGVLTGELFF. The CDR3 DNA reads as TGTGCCGGCAGCTCAACAGGGGTGTTAACCGGGGAGCTGTTTTTT. Based on the CDR3 plus reference TRBV11-2 and TRBJ2-2, the full variable domain is EAGVAQSPRYKIIEKRQSVAFWCNPISGHATLYWYQQILGQGPKLLIQFQNNGVVDDSQLPKDRFSAERLKGVDSTLKIQPAKLEDSAVYLCAGSSTGVLTGELFFGEGSRLTVL.

The CDR3 nucleotides are TGTGCCTGCTCGGGGGGGCCAGGAGAGACCCAGTACTTC. Amino acid sequence: CACSGGPGETQYF. This rearrangement joins TRBV30 to TRBJ2-5; 8 bases map to TRBD2. The germline V gene encodes CDR1 GTSNPN and CDR2 SVGIG (reference sequence). CDR3 length: 13 amino acids. V lost 6 bases to trimming and J lost 4 bases; unmatched junction nucleotides: 7.

As regards this clone: Other DNA sequences in this sample translate to the same CDR3. The genes are TRBV6-5 and TRBJ2-2, with 11 bases aligning to TRBD2. The CDR3 length is 15 residues. J was trimmed by 3 bases and V by 4 bases; bases with no gene match: 1. Germline V gene data show CDR1 as MNHEY and CDR2 as SVGAGI. Here the CDR3 reads CASSLAGGDTGELFF. CDR3 in DNA: TGTGCCAGCAGTTTAGCGGGAGGGGACACCGGGGAGCTGTTTTTT.

The sample holds one count of this clone. V is TRBV19 and J is TRBJ2-7; 8 bases align to TRBD2. The trim removed 5 bases at V and 1 base at J, leaving 16 bases unmatched. The CDR3 is 18 residues long. Germline V gene lookup returns CDR1 LNHDA and CDR2 SQIVND (reference sequence). In nucleotides, the CDR3 is TGTGCCAGTAGTCGCCGGACACCGGGACTAGGGGATTCCTACGAGCAGTACTTC. Its protein is CASSRRTPGLGDSYEQYF.